This T cell receptor (beta chain) was sequenced during a study of blood T cell repertoires in COVID-19 (dated by TCRdb to the early 2020s). A note on the overall study: Samples from collaborators originated in the United States, Italy and Spain and spanned both the acute and convalescent phases of COVID-19. The material from the prospective study consisted of cDNA or gDNA derived from T cells, B-cell-depleted T cells, or PBMCs. The sample metadata nearly always contained a de-identified subject ID, COVID-19 status, age in years and sex. Where available, HLA class I and class II types were taken from metadata supplied by the sample provider and were not determined by assay-based typing. A freely available public database, intended as a resource for researchers studying the immune response to SARS-CoV-2, is where the repertoires were released. The samples were drawn from two sources: the first 160 participants of the ongoing ImmuneRACE study, and 950 to 1,500 subjects contributed by 6 global collaborators. The dataset comprised deeply sampled blood TCRbeta repertoires from subjects exposed to, actively infected with, or recovered from COVID-19.

TCRbeta CDR3 regions were amplified from genomic DNA using the immunoSEQ Assay, a bias-controlled multiplex PCR. As for the authors' bioinformatics: Nucleated cell counts per sample were estimated from amplification of reference gene primers within the assay. To quantify the absolute abundance of each unique TCRbeta CDR3 rearrangement, sequence reads were collapsed and filtered. For each sample, productive Simpson clonality was calculated by taking the square root of Simpson's diversity index across productive rearrangements. In TCRdb, the immuneACCESS table is reduced to in-frame sequences with V and J assigned. These tables do not hold every clone; where another copy was compared, an unresolved V gene accounts for under half, and the others remain unexplained. That table gives V, J and clone size, and the DNA gave D and trimming. For this sample there are approximately 37,000 clones; roughly 86% appear just once. The ten top clones hold around 20% of the sample.

From the germline V gene, CDR1 is MNHEY and CDR2 is SVGEGT. The junction shows trimming of 6 bases on V and 0 bases on J, plus 13 bases between the germline ends. Measured from the cysteine to the phenylalanine, the CDR3 is 15 residues long. Here the CDR3 DNA is all that survives: 45 bases in frame from base 1. Concerning this clone: The antigen this receptor binds is unknown. Qualities for individual bases were not recorded, and no much larger clone is one base off.

Whole blood was collected in K2EDTA tubes by collaborating institutions according to the institutions' own protocols. Collaborator samples were shipped for TCRbeta analysis as frozen whole blood, isolated PBMCs, or DNA extracted from either sample type. Summary of the overall study and its limitations: Clinical and demographic metadata were provided uncurated, with the amount varying by source and participant.

Recombination linked TRBV6-2 or TRBV6-3 to TRBJ2-3; the D region possibly corresponds to TRBD1 (6 bases align). This TCR was recovered from a man aged 50 or older in a cohort sampled during active COVID-19. Sequencing input: peripheral blood. The DNA sequence is TGTGCCAGCAGCGCTCCCGGACAGAGCACAGATACGCAGTATTTT. Translated, it gives CASSAPGQSTDTQYF.